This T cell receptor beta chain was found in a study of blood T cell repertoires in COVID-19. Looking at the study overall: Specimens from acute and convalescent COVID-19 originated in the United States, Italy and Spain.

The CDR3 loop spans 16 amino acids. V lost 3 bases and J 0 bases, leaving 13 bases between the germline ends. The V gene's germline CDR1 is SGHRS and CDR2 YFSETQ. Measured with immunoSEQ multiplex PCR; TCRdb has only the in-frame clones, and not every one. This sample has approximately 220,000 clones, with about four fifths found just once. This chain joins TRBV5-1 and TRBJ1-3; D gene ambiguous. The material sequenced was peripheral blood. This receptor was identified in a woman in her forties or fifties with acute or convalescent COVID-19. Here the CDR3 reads CASSYGGGDSGNTIYF. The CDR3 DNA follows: TGCGCCAGCAGCTATGGAGGCGGAGACTCTGGAAACACCATATATTTT.